This T cell receptor (beta chain) was sequenced for a study of technical replicates of blood from a few donors. The assay was immunoSEQ multiplex PCR, and TCRdb's table has in-frame clones only and misses some. The data hold 44,000 or so clones, with approximately 90% observed a single time. The sequence was collected from a human donor in good health. Some clones in this sample may be carry-over from other donors' samples. Sequenced input: PBMCs.

As DNA, the CDR3 is TGTGCCAGCGTCGGGTCGAGCTACGAGCAGTACTTC. It specifies CASVGSSYEQYF. This sequence joins TRBV11-2 and TRBJ2-7, with D hard to call. Germline V gene sequence: CDR1 SGHAT, CDR2 FQNNGV. The CDR3 runs 12 residues. Trimming removed 8 bases from V and 3 bases from J, with 11 bases in between.